Below are 29 T cell receptor beta chains sequenced from a single sample in a study of blood T cell repertoires in COVID-19 (dated by TCRdb to the early 2020s). The library came from the immunoSEQ multiplex PCR assay. The table was pulled from immuneACCESS by TCRdb, which kept in-frame rearrangements only. Such tables lose some clones; where checked, under half of the loss comes from unresolved V genes, and the rest has no known cause. In all, the sample holds approximately 180,000 clones, and 89% of those were seen once. The ten largest clones take up approximately 2.5% of the sample. Sequencing was carried out using PBMCs or T cells enriched from blood (not recorded which). These receptors all come from a woman in her forties with acute COVID-19.

The chain is built from TRBV27 and TRBJ2-7, with TRBD1 identical over 10 bases. This CDR3 spans 15 amino acids. The V gene's germline CDR1 is MNHEY and CDR2 SMNVEV (reference sequence). The junction had 9 bases not matched to a gene; V was cut back by 4 bases and J by 6 bases. The CDR3, as DNA: TGTGCCAGCAGTTCCGCCGGGACAGGGGATCGCGAGCAGTACTTC. It encodes CASSSAGTGDREQYF.

V gene TRBV27 combines with J gene TRBJ1-2, with 12 bases identical to TRBD1. With 0 bases clipped from V and 4 bases from J, the junction kept 9 bases outside the gene matches. Looked up from germline, CDR1 is MNHEY and CDR2 is SMNVEV (reference sequence). The CDR3 totals 18 residues. In DNA form, the CDR3 reads TGTGCCAGCAGTTTATCGGCGGGGGACAGGGGGCTGCCCTATGGCTACACCTTC. It translates to CASSLSAGDRGLPYGYTF.

The chain carries TRBV28 and TRBJ1-2; 9 bases are shared with TRBD1. The V segment lost 5 bases and the J segment 6 bases; nucleotides outside the gene matches: 7. The germline V gene has CDR1 MDHEN and CDR2 SYDVKM. The CDR3 loop spans 14 amino acids. The CDR3 bases are TGTGCCAGCAGTCTATCACAGGGGGCACATGGCTACACCTTC. Translating it yields CASSLSQGAHGYTF.

CDR3 sequence reads: CASGGTGGNEKLFF. In nucleotides, the CDR3 is TGTGCCAGCGGGGGGACAGGAGGTAATGAAAAACTGTTTTTT. V is TRBV2 and J is TRBJ1-4; TRBD1 agrees at 8 bases. Germline V gene sequence: CDR1 SNHLY, CDR2 FYNNEI. After removal of 8 bases from V and 4 bases from J, the junction contained 6 bases not matched to a gene. CDR3 length equals 14 residues.

V is TRBV5-4 and J is TRBJ1-6; 7 bases are shared with TRBD1. The germline V gene has CDR1 SGHNT and CDR2 YYREEE (reference sequence). This CDR3 contains 15 residues. Trimming took 4 bases from V and 10 from J; bases not matched to a gene: 11. CDR3 sequence reads: CASSTKTGVGSPLHF. The CDR3 DNA is TGTGCCAGCAGCACCAAAACAGGGGTCGGATCACCCCTCCACTTT.

This clone was picked up a small number of times. The V call is TRBV5-1, the J call TRBJ2-6; a possible D gene is TRBD1 (6 bases). CDR1 is SGHRS, CDR2 YFSETQ, per germline. This CDR3 region has 15 residues. V lost 1 base and J 2 bases, leaving 7 bases between the germline ends. DNA of the CDR3: TGCGCCAGCAGCTTGTCAGGGGCTGGGGCCAACGTCCTGACTTTC. It codes for CASSLSGAGANVLTF. Using reference TRBV5-1 and TRBJ2-6 for the parts outside the CDR3, the full variable domain is KAGVTQTPRYLIKTRGQQVTLSCSPISGHRSVSWYQQTPGQGLQFLFEYFSETQRNKGNFPGRFSGRQFSNSRSEMNVSTLELGDSALYLCASSLSGAGANVLTFGAGSRLTVL.

The chain carries TRBV7-8 and TRBJ2-5, with TRBD2 matching over 8 bases. The germline CDR1 and CDR2 sequences are SGHVS and FQNEAQ. The CDR3 covers 13 residues. V lost 4 bases and J lost 7; bases outside the gene matches: 5. The CDR3 DNA reads as TGTGCCAGCAGCTCCGTCGGGGGGGGGACCCAGTACTTC. This gives the protein CASSSVGGGTQYF.

This rearrangement joins TRBV7-9 to TRBJ2-3; D perhaps matches TRBD1 (6 bases). Per germline, CDR1 SEHNR and CDR2 FQNEAQ (reference sequence). This CDR3 spans 15 amino acids. V was clipped by 5 bases and J by 3 bases, with 15 bases between them. In DNA form, the CDR3 reads TGTGCCAGCAGCCGACTACAGGGTTTTACAGATACGCAGTATTTT. Protein sequence: CASSRLQGFTDTQYF.

V usage is TRBV27 and J usage is TRBJ2-1; 13 bases are shared with TRBD2. CDR3 size: 19 residues. Germline V gene sequence: CDR1 MNHEY, CDR2 SMNVEV (reference sequence). The V gene end was trimmed by 5 bases and the J gene end by 0 bases; junction bases not matched to a gene: 10. CDR3 residues: CASSRTSGGPFSSYNEQFF. DNA for the CDR3: TGTGCCAGCAGTCGGACTAGCGGGGGTCCCTTTAGCTCCTACAATGAGCAGTTCTTC.

The genes are TRBV27 and TRBJ2-7; 7 bases are shared with TRBD1. The junction had 13 bases not matched to a gene; V was cut back by 6 bases and J by 2 bases. This CDR3 comprises 16 residues. Germline values: CDR1 MNHEY, CDR2 SMNVEV (reference sequence). DNA of the CDR3: TGTGCCAGCAGCTCTAGGAAAGGTCAGGGGGCCTACGAGCAGTACTTC. Translation gives CASSSRKGQGAYEQYF.

The chain uses TRBV27 and TRBJ2-7, with 9 bases fitting TRBD1. The trim removed 2 bases at V and 2 bases at J, leaving 1 base unmatched. In germline, CDR1 is MNHEY, CDR2 SMNVEV (reference sequence). The CDR3 spans 14 residues. CDR3 DNA: TGTGCCAGCAGTTTAGGGACAGGGCCCTACGAGCAGTACTTC. It encodes CASSLGTGPYEQYF.

This sequence joins TRBV4-1 and TRBJ2-7, with a tentative D call TRBD1 (6 bases). The V end was cut by 8 bases, the J end by 5 bases, with 19 bases between. The CDR3 has 14 amino acids. Germline values: CDR1 MGHRA, CDR2 YSYEKL. CDR3 in amino acids: CASANMTGLNEQYF. CDR3 coding DNA: TGCGCCAGCGCTAATATGACAGGATTGAACGAGCAGTACTTC.

The chain carries TRBV5-1 and TRBJ1-4, with 7 bases matching TRBD1. Germline V gene data show CDR1 as SGHRS and CDR2 as YFSETQ. CDR3 length: 15 amino acids. V lost 4 bases, J lost 6 bases, and 9 bases stayed unmatched. CDR3 residues: CASSADRASYEKLFF. For the CDR3, the DNA is TGCGCCAGCAGCGCAGACAGGGCGAGCTATGAAAAACTGTTTTTT.

The J gene is TRBJ2-4, the V gene TRBV3-1 (or the pseudogene TRBV3-2), with D perhaps matching TRBD1 (6 bases). The CDR3 length is 15 residues. From germline, CDR1 is LGHDT and CDR2 YNNKEL (reference sequence). The V end was cut by 4 bases, the J end by 7 bases, with 17 bases between. The CDR3 DNA is TGTGCCAGCAGCCCGTCGGCAGGGGCGCGGAACATTCAGTACTTC. This gives the protein CASSPSAGARNIQYF.

On this clone itself: This CDR3 is also generated by other DNA sequences in the sample. The chain carries TRBV5-1 and TRBJ1-1; the match to TRBD1 covers 7 bases. Germline CDR1 reads SGHRS; CDR2 reads YFSETQ. This CDR3 is 13 amino acids long. Losses at the gene ends were 5 bases for V and 3 bases for J; bases not matched to a gene: 4. The CDR3, as DNA: TGCGCCAGCAGTCGGGACAGTTACACTGAAGCTTTCTTT. It specifies CASSRDSYTEAFF.

The chain links TRBV9 to TRBJ2-1; 11 positions match TRBD2. The CDR3 extends over 15 amino acids. Germline values: CDR1 SGDLS, CDR2 YYNGEE. V shed 1 base, J shed 8 bases, and the junction held 5 bases outside the gene matches. The CDR3 protein is CASSVYGTSGDEQFF. The CDR3 region has the DNA TGTGCCAGCAGCGTATACGGGACTAGCGGAGATGAGCAGTTCTTC. The variable domain in full, completed from reference TRBV9 and TRBJ2-1, reads DSGVTQTPKHLITATGQRVTLRCSPRSGDLSVYWYQQSLDQGLQFLIQYYNGEERAKGNILERFSAQQFPDLHSELNLSSLELGDSALYFCASSVYGTSGDEQFFGPGTRLTVL.

The chain recombines TRBV5-8 with TRBJ2-7, with D maybe TRBD1 (6 bases). The CDR3 is 14 residues long. Germline CDR1 and CDR2: SGHTS and YDEGEE. Deletions cut 0 bases from V and 2 bases from J, with 9 bases between. The CDR3 region has the DNA TGTGCCAGCAGCTTGGGACAGGCTACCTACGAGCAGTACTTC. This encodes CASSLGQATYEQYF. The whole variable domain, filled in from reference TRBV5-8 and TRBJ2-7, reads EAGVTQSPTHLIKTRGQQATLRCSPISGHTSVYWYQQALGLGLQFLLWYDEGEERNRGNFPPRFSGRQFPNYSSELNVNALELEDSALYLCASSLGQATYEQYFGPGTRLTVT.

This clone is a singleton in its sample. This chain links TRBV10-3 with TRBJ2-7, with D possibly TRBD1 on 5 matching bases. The CDR3 length is 12 residues. Germline CDR1 and CDR2: ENHRY and SYGVKD. V gave up 3 bases and J gave up 3 bases, with 6 bases separating them. As DNA, the CDR3 is TGTGCCATCAGTGACAGGGACTACGAGCAGTACTTC. It translates to CAISDRDYEQYF.

This sequence joins TRBV5-6 and TRBJ2-1; TRBD2 matches 12 bases. Per the germline V gene, CDR1 is SGHDT and CDR2 is YYEEEE. With V trimmed by 1 base and J by 7 bases, 9 bases remained unmatched. The CDR3 runs 17 residues. CDR3 loop: CASSLTFGLAGGNEQFF. In nucleotides, the CDR3 is TGTGCCAGCAGCTTGACGTTCGGGCTAGCGGGGGGGAATGAGCAGTTCTTC.

This chain uses TRBV5-1 with TRBJ2-7, with TRBD1 matching 11 bases. This CDR3 region has 16 residues. The germline gives CDR1 SGHRS, CDR2 YFSETQ. The ends lost 4 bases at V and 4 bases at J; junction bases unmatched: 10. The CDR3 nucleotides are TGCGCCAGCAGCACCGGACAGGGGGCGCGTCTGTACGAGCAGTACTTC. It is translated as CASSTGQGARLYEQYF.

The gene calls are TRBV19 and TRBJ2-7; TRBD2 aligns across 8 bases. Germline CDR1 LNHDA, CDR2 SQIVND (reference sequence). With V trimmed by 5 bases and J by 2 bases, 11 bases remained unmatched. The CDR3 is 16 residues long. This chain's CDR3 is CASSRGAGVGTYEQYF. The CDR3 DNA reads TGTGCCAGTAGTCGGGGAGCGGGGGTGGGGACCTACGAGCAGTACTTC.

This clone was recorded once. This sequence joins TRBV19 and TRBJ2-3; D gene uncertain. Germline CDR1 is LNHDA and CDR2 is SQIVND (reference sequence). V shed 3 bases and J shed 3 bases, with 10 bases lying between them. There are 14 residues in the CDR3. CDR3 nucleotides: TGTGCCAGTAGTATGGCCGTACAGACAGATACGCAGTATTTT. Protein: CASSMAVQTDTQYF.

This clone turned up a few times. The chain carries TRBV2 and TRBJ2-3; 15 nucleotides align to TRBD2. The CDR3 covers 18 residues. J gave up 4 bases and V 4 bases, and 9 bases lay outside the gene matches. In germline, CDR1 is SNHLY, CDR2 FYNNEI. CDR3 DNA sequence: TGTGCCAGCAGTGCCCGGACTAGCGGGGGGGCCTTGTCAGATACGCAGTATTTT. This translates into CASSARTSGGALSDTQYF.

This chain joins TRBV10-3 and TRBJ2-1; a weak D match, TRBD2 (5 bases). The V gene lost 0 bases and the J gene lost 1 base, with 16 bases spanning the gap. The CDR3 sequence is 18 residues long. In germline, CDR1 is ENHRY, CDR2 SYGVKD. DNA of the CDR3: TGTGCCATCAGTGAGTCGTACAGCGGCCAACCGTCCTACAATGAGCAGTTCTTC. It specifies CAISESYSGQPSYNEQFF.

J is TRBJ2-2 and V is TRBV6-4, with D unresolved. Germline CDR1 and CDR2: MRHNA and SNTAGT. The V and J ends lost 6 bases and 5 bases respectively, with 7 bases between them. The CDR3 sequence is 12 residues long. The CDR3 nucleotides are TGTGCCAGCAGGGCAGGTACCGGGGAGCTGTTTTTT. Translating gives CASRAGTGELFF.

The CDR3 spells CASSSLRGGGGGTYNEQFF. The CDR3, as DNA: TGTGCCAGCAGTTCTCTCAGGGGAGGAGGCGGGGGGACCTACAATGAGCAGTTCTTC. The chain combines TRBV28 with TRBJ2-1; 8 positions agree with TRBD2. The V gene's germline CDR1 is MDHEN and CDR2 SYDVKM. After removal of 4 bases from V and 2 bases from J, the junction contained 16 bases not matched to a gene. This CDR3 is built from 19 residues.

The chain's CDR3 is CASSSGDRSHNEQFF. The CDR3 region has the DNA TGCGCCAGCAGCTCCGGGGACAGGTCTCACAATGAGCAGTTCTTC. J is TRBJ2-1 and V is TRBV5-1; 8 positions agree with TRBD1. CDR1 and CDR2 (germline): SGHRS, YFSETQ. CDR3 size: 15 residues. J lost 5 bases, V lost 3 bases, and 7 bases had no gene match.

The V call is TRBV13, the J call TRBJ2-3; TRBD1 aligns across 10 bases. Looked up from germline, CDR1 is PRHDT and CDR2 is FYEKMQ (reference sequence). V lost 5 bases, J lost 1 base, and 3 bases stayed unmatched. The CDR3 covers 15 residues. The CDR3 sequence: CASSRGTGGTDTQYF. Written as DNA, the CDR3 is TGTGCCAGCAGCCGCGGGACAGGGGGCACAGATACGCAGTATTTT.

The rearrangement links TRBV5-1 to TRBJ2-5; 11 bases match TRBD2. The trim removed 5 bases at V and 4 bases at J, leaving 10 bases unmatched. The CDR3 spans 16 residues. Germline assignment: CDR1 SGHRS and CDR2 YFSETQ. CDR3 sequence (DNA): TGCGCCAGCAGAACTAAACTAGCGGGAGTTCGAGAGACCCAGTACTTC. It yields the protein CASRTKLAGVRETQYF. Full variable domain (outside the CDR3, taken from reference TRBV5-1 and TRBJ2-5): KAGVTQTPRYLIKTRGQQVTLSCSPISGHRSVSWYQQTPGQGLQFLFEYFSETQRNKGNFPGRFSGRQFSNSRSEMNVSTLELGDSALYLCASRTKLAGVRETQYFGPGTRLLVL.